Here is one T cell receptor (beta chain) with its context. Its target is not known. The record originates from a study of Ad26.COV2.S vaccination and SARS-CoV-2 variants. Study at large: Donor allocation was to the COV1001 Ad26.COV2.S trial arm.

Treatment of the sample: 15 to 20 received Ad26.COV2.S at low or high dose, single or two shots; 5 received placebo; per-sample allocation not given. The investigators took samples on day 63 after the first vaccine or placebo injection. Assay: immunoSEQ multiplex PCR; the TCRdb copy retains only in-frame clones and omits some. This sample has approximately 450,000 clones, with around nine tenths found just once. Study findings and constraints: Analyses that measured TCR breadth and depth may have underestimated total T cell responses. Vaccinees displayed broader spike-specific TCR repertoires than placebo recipients.

This CDR3 is 18 amino acids long. The specimen comprised peripheral blood, sampled in a trial of Ad26.COV2.S vaccine versus placebo. The receptor's source is a person aged 18-65 years who received the Ad26.COV2.S COVID-19 vaccine or a placebo. The rearrangement links TRBV12-2 to TRBJ2-2; the DNA was not used to check the table's D call, TRBD2. TRBV12-2 is termed a pseudogene. CDR3 nucleotides: TGTGCAAGTCGCCCAACGATACCGGGACTCCAGAACACCGGGGAGCTGTTTTTT. Translated, it gives CASRPTIPGLQNTGELFF.